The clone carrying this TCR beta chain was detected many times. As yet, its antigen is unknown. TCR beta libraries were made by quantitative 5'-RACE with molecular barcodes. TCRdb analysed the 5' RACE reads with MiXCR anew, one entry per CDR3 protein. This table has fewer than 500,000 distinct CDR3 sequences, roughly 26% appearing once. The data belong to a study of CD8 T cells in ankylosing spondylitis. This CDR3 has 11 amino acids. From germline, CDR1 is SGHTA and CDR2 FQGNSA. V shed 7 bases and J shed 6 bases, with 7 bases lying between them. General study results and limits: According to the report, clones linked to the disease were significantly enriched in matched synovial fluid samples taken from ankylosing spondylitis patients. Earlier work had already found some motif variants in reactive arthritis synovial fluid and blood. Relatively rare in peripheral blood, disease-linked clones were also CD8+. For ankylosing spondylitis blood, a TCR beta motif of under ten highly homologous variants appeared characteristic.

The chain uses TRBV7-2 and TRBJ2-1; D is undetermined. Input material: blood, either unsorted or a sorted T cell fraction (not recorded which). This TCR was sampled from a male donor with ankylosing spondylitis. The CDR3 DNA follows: TGTGCCAGCACCCTTAGCAATGAGCAGTTCTTC. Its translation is CASTLSNEQFF. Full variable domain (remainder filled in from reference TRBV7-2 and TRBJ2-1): GAGVSQSPSNKVTEKGKDVELRCDPISGHTALYWYRQSLGQGLEFLIYFQGNSAPDKSGLPSDRFSAERTGGSVSTLTIQRTQQEDSAVYLCASTLSNEQFFGPGTRLTVL.